The 20 T cell receptor beta chains listed next were all sequenced from one sample in a study of T cells in Graves' hyperthyroidism and ophthalmopathy. The investigators amplified TCR beta CDR3 regions from RNA transcripts. The TCR CDR3 was amplified in a first-round RT-PCR using the HTBI primer set. MiXCR, applied by TCRdb to the multiplex PCR reads, yields one record per CDR3 protein. The sample contains about 350,000 distinct CDR3 sequences, roughly 13% of which appear only once. The sequencing input was blood. Receptors were obtained from a woman aged 25 to 39 with Graves' hyperthyroidism.

In this sample, this clonotype turned up a few times. The V call is TRBV7-9, the J call TRBJ2-1; TRBD2 agrees at 9 bases. The CDR3 loop spans 16 amino acids. Germline trimming cut 2 bases from V and 9 bases from J; bases unmatched to any gene: 11. From germline, CDR1 is SEHNR and CDR2 FQNEAQ (reference sequence). CDR3 loop: CASSLRFSSGRGEQFF. Written as DNA, the CDR3 is TGTGCCAGCAGCTTACGCTTTAGTAGCGGGAGAGGTGAGCAGTTCTTC.

The rearrangement joins TRBV28 to TRBJ2-7; 9 nucleotides agree with TRBD1. Germline-derived CDR1 and CDR2 are MDHEN and SYDVKM. The CDR3 covers 15 residues. The junction had 7 bases not matched to a gene; V was cut back by 3 bases and J by 4 bases. CDR3 sequence reads: CASSFWGQGSYEQYF. CDR3 nucleotides: TGTGCCAGCAGTTTTTGGGGACAGGGCTCTTACGAGCAGTACTTC.

This rearrangement joins TRBV7-2 to TRBJ2-5; D perhaps matches TRBD2 (5 bases). The CDR3 runs 13 residues. Per germline, CDR1 SGHTA and CDR2 FQGNSA. V was cut by 5 bases and J by 7 bases, with 14 bases left in between. CDR3 region: CASSVQVAGTQYF. CDR3 DNA sequence: TGTGCCAGCAGCGTCCAGGTTGCGGGGACCCAGTACTTC.

This clonotype has ten or more counts. The chain links TRBV11-2 to TRBJ2-7; a possible D gene is TRBD2 (7 bases). Germline CDR1 SGHAT, CDR2 FQNNGV. Deletions cut 5 bases from V and 0 bases from J, with 17 bases between. The CDR3 covers 16 residues. CDR3 residues: CASSLFLADSSYEQYF. The DNA for the CDR3 is TGTGCCAGCAGCCTATTCCTAGCGGACAGCTCCTACGAGCAGTACTTC.

The chain carries TRBV7-8 and TRBJ2-2; D is ambiguous. V lost 6 bases and J 1 base, leaving 15 bases between the germline ends. CDR1 is SGHVS, CDR2 FQNEAQ, per germline. This CDR3 contains 16 residues. As DNA, the CDR3 is TGTGCCAGCAGGATGTTTGGTTTACAGAACACCGGGGAGCTGTTTTTT. Residues: CASRMFGLQNTGELFF.

This clonotype came up a few times. The chain couples TRBV19 to TRBJ2-7; D remains unclear. V lost 1 base and J lost 2, with 12 bases in between. Germline V CDR1 and CDR2: LNHDA, SQIVND (reference sequence). The CDR3 totals 15 residues. CDR3 region: CASSIGAATTYEQYF. Written as DNA, the CDR3 is TGTGCCAGTAGTATAGGGGCAGCTACTACCTACGAGCAGTACTTC.

The chain links TRBV12-3 or TRBV12-4 to TRBJ1-5; maybe TRBD1 (5 bases). V was trimmed by 11 bases and J by 0 bases, leaving 20 bases between them. The CDR3 spans 16 residues. CDR3 sequence (DNA): TGTGCCCGTTCCCGGGGGGGGTTCAATAGCAATCAGCCCCAGCATTTT. Translating it yields CARSRGGFNSNQPQHF.

This clonotype came up many times. The rearrangement uses TRBV7-6 and TRBJ2-1, with a tentative D call TRBD2 (5 bases). Germline CDR1 is SGHVS and CDR2 is FNYEAQ. CDR3 length equals 15 residues. V was shortened by 5 bases and J by 6 bases, with 17 bases between the two germline ends. CDR3 DNA: TGTGCCAGCAGCGCCCTAGCAATAGGTAGCAATGAGCAGTTCTTC. It codes for CASSALAIGSNEQFF.

There are many counts of this clonotype. The chain combines TRBV2 with TRBJ2-7; D gene uncertain. Per germline, CDR1 SNHLY and CDR2 FYNNEI. The CDR3 extends over 14 amino acids. Trimming shortened V by 8 bases and J by 2 bases, and 16 bases separated the two germline ends. This CDR3 reads CASCVVAPTYEQYF. The CDR3 nucleotides read TGTGCCAGCTGTGTTGTGGCTCCAACCTACGAGCAGTACTTC.

This clonotype was seen many times. V usage is TRBV20-1 and J usage is TRBJ2-5; D is undetermined. The CDR3 contains 16 residues. From germline, CDR1 is DFQATT and CDR2 SNEGSKA (reference sequence). V was shortened by 0 bases and J by 0 bases, with 14 bases between the two germline ends. CDR3 sequence: CSARDRTSRDQETQYF. CDR3 nucleotide sequence: TGCAGTGCTAGAGATAGGACGAGCCGAGACCAAGAGACCCAGTACTTC.

This clonotype came up many times. The CDR3 is CATSRDRVMNTEAFF. The DNA for the CDR3 is TGTGCCACCAGCAGAGATAGGGTGATGAACACTGAAGCTTTCTTT. This rearrangement joins TRBV15 to TRBJ1-1; D ambiguous. Germline CDR1 and CDR2: LNHNV and YYDKDF (reference sequence). The CDR3 contains 15 residues. V was clipped by 0 bases and J by 0 bases, with 8 bases between them.

In its sample, this clonotype was seen a few times. This rearrangement joins TRBV29-1 to TRBJ2-2; D is undetermined. This CDR3 has 12 residues. The germline V gene has CDR1 SQVTM and CDR2 ANQGSEA. Trimming pared 1 base from V and 8 bases from J, leaving 8 bases between. In nucleotides, the CDR3 is TGCAGCGTTGAAGGCCCGCAAGGGGAGCTGTTTTTT. Protein product: CSVEGPQGELFF.

The CDR3 nucleotides read TGTGCCATCAGCCCCGGGGGGGTTGGGGCCAACGTCCTGACTTTC. This encodes CAISPGGVGANVLTF. The chain links TRBV10-3 to TRBJ2-6; 8 bases are shared with TRBD2. The CDR3 has 15 amino acids. Per the germline V gene, CDR1 is ENHRY and CDR2 is SYGVKD. Germline trimming cut 6 bases from V and 3 bases from J; bases unmatched to any gene: 4.

This clonotype appeared many times. The V call is TRBV7-2, the J call TRBJ2-4; D ambiguous. CDR1 and CDR2 from the germline V gene are SGHTA and FQGNSA. V lost 3 bases and J lost 10, with 13 bases in between. The CDR3 is 13 residues long. In DNA, the CDR3 is TGTGCCAGCAGCTTCAATCCTATTGGGATTCAGTACTTC. As protein: CASSFNPIGIQYF.

This clonotype was recorded a few times. This rearrangement joins TRBV7-9 to TRBJ1-5; possibly TRBD1 for D (6 bases). This CDR3 has 17 amino acids. Germline CDR1 is SEHNR and CDR2 is FQNEAQ (reference sequence). V lost 5 bases to trimming and J lost 5 bases, with 22 bases between them. The CDR3 protein is CASSLTGFGRDHQPQHF. As DNA, the CDR3 is TGTGCCAGCAGCCTTACAGGGTTTGGCAGGGACCATCAGCCCCAGCATTTT.

This clonotype was found many times. This chain uses TRBV24-1 with TRBJ2-1; D may be TRBD1 (6 bases). Trimming removed 4 bases from V and 0 bases from J, with 12 bases in between. The V gene's germline CDR1 is KGHDR and CDR2 SFDVKD. CDR3 length: 16 residues. The CDR3 DNA reads TGTGCCACCAGTGACTCCTGGACAGACTCCTACAATGAGCAGTTCTTC. It yields the protein CATSDSWTDSYNEQFF.

This clonotype was recorded at least ten times. The chain combines TRBV11-2 with TRBJ2-7; possible D gene TRBD2, 7 bases. Looked up from germline, CDR1 is SGHAT and CDR2 is FQNNGV. V was trimmed by 5 bases and J by 4 bases, leaving 18 bases between them. The CDR3 length is 15 residues. The CDR3 sequence is CASSPFPGGGYEQYF. In nucleotides, the CDR3 is TGTGCCAGCAGCCCTTTCCCGGGGGGCGGGTACGAGCAGTACTTC.

This clonotype was counted many times. The chain carries TRBV7-2 and TRBJ2-3, with TRBD2 matching over 8 bases. CDR3 size: 14 residues. Germline trimming cut 1 base from V and 5 bases from J; bases unmatched to any gene: 2. Germline V lookup: CDR1 SGHTA, CDR2 FQGNSA. The CDR3 region has the DNA TGTGCCAGCAGCTTAGAACTAGCGGTAGATACGCAGTATTTT. This encodes CASSLELAVDTQYF.

The sample holds many counts of this clonotype. V is TRBV27 and J is TRBJ2-7; 8 nucleotides agree with TRBD1. The length of the CDR3 is 13 residues. V trimming: 9 bases; J trimming: 6 bases; junction bases outside the gene matches: 10. Germline CDR1 and CDR2: MNHEY and SMNVEV (reference sequence). The CDR3 sequence: CARSGQGLGEQYF. CDR3 nucleotides: TGTGCCAGGTCAGGACAGGGTCTCGGCGAGCAGTACTTC.

In this sample, this clonotype turned up many times. CDR3 bases: TGTGCCAGCAGCGTTTCTGGGGGTTCGGGGGAGACCCAGTACTTC. Amino acids: CASSVSGGSGETQYF. The gene calls are TRBV27 and TRBJ2-5; either TRBD1 or TRBD2 may fit D (5 bases each). V was shortened by 6 bases and J by 5 bases, with 19 bases between the two germline ends. CDR1 is MNHEY, CDR2 SMNVEV, per germline (reference sequence). The CDR3 is 15 residues long.